Sequencing of this T cell receptor (beta chain) was carried out in a study of CD8 T cells in Susac syndrome. An input of roughly 0.45 to 1 ug of RNA was subjected to reverse transcription using random hexamers. Amplification of TCR beta CDR3 across 54 Vbeta and 13 Jbeta was performed with immunoSEQ multiplex PCR. Using its own MiXCR run on the immunoSEQ multiplex PCR reads, TCRdb lists one record per CDR3 protein. The sample contains some 100,000 distinct CDR3 sequences, 85% to 95% of which appear only once. The V gene lost 6 bases and the J gene lost 7 bases, with 21 bases spanning the gap. CDR1 SQVTM and CDR2 ANQGSEA come from the germline V gene. CDR3 length: 14 amino acids. Sequencing of TCR beta was carried out in blood CD8+ and CD4+ T cells. Controls matched for age and sex were healthy donors. Negative isolation yielded CD8+ and CD4+ T cells; FACS enriched TEMRA cells.

Sequencing was done on a sample of CD4+ T cells from PBMCs. The TCR originated in a human donor in good health. The chain combines TRBV29-1 with TRBJ1-2, with D possibly TRBD1 on 5 matching bases. The CDR3 protein is CSVPTQGSERGYTF. CDR3 sequence (DNA): TGCAGCGTACCTACTCAGGGTTCTGAACGTGGCTACACCTTC.